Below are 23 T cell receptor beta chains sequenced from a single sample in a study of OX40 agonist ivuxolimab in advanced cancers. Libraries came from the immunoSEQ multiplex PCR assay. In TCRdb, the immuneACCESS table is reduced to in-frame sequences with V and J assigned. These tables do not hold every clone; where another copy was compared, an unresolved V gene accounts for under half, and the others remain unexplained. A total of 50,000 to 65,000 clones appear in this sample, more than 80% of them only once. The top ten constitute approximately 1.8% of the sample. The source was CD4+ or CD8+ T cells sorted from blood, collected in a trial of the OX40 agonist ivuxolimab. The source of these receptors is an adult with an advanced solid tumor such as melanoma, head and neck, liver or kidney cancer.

For the CDR3, the DNA is TGTGCCAGCAGTTCCTGGGGCGCGGGGAATACAGATACGCAGTATTTT. Its translation is CASSSWGAGNTDTQYF. The chain carries TRBV28 and TRBJ2-3; a weak D match, TRBD2 (6 bases). V gave up 4 bases and J gave up 3 bases, with 17 bases separating them. Germline assignment: CDR1 MDHEN and CDR2 SYDVKM. The CDR3 is made up of 16 amino acids.

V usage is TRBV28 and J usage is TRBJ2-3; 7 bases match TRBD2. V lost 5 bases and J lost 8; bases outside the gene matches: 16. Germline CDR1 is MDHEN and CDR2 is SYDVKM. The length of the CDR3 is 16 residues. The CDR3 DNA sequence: TGTGCCAGCAGTCCCGCCGGGGGGTCCCGAGGGGTTACGCAGTATTTT. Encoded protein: CASSPAGGSRGVTQYF.

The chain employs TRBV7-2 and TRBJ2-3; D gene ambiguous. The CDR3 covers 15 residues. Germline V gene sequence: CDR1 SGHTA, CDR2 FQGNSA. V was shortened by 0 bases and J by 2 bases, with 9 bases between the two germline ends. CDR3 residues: CASSLAGINTDTQYF. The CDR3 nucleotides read TGTGCCAGCAGCTTAGCGGGGATCAACACAGATACGCAGTATTTT.

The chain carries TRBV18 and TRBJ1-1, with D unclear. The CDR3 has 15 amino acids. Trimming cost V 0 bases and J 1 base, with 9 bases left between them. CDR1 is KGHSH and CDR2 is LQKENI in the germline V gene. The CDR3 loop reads CASSPPITGNTEAFF. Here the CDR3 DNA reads TGTGCCAGCTCACCACCCATCACTGGGAACACTGAAGCTTTCTTT.

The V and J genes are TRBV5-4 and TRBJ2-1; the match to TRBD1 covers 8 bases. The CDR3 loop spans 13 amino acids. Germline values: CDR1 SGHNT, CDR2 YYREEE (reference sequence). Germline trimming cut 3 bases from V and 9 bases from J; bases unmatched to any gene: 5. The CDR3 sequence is CASSSTGVGEQFF. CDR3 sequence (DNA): TGTGCCAGCAGCTCGACAGGGGTGGGTGAGCAGTTCTTC. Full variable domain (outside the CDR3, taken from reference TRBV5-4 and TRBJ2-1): ETGVTQSPTHLIKTRGQQVTLRCSSQSGHNTVSWYQQALGQGPQFIFQYYREEENGRGNFPPRFSGLQFPNYSSELNVNALELDDSALYLCASSSTGVGEQFFGPGTRLTVL.

The CDR3 region has the DNA TGTGCCAGCAGACGGGACAGCCTGAACACTGAAGCTTTCTTT. Translating it yields CASRRDSLNTEAFF. This chain joins TRBV6-1 and TRBJ1-1; 7 bases fit TRBD1. V was clipped by 6 bases and J by 0 bases; unmatched bases: 4. Germline CDR1 is MNHNS and CDR2 is SASEGT. The CDR3 contains 14 residues.

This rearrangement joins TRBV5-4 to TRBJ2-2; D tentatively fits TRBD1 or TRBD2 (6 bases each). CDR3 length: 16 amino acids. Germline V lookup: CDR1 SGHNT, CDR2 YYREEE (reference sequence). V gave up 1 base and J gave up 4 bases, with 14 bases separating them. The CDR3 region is CASSLIARGGTGELFF. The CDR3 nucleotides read TGTGCCAGCAGCTTGATCGCCAGGGGAGGCACCGGGGAGCTGTTTTTT.

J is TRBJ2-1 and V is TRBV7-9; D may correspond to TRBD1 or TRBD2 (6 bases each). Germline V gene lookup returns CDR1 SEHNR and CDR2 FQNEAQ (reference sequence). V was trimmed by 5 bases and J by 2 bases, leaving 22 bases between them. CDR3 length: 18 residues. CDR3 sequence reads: CASSAQGGGPRTYNEQFF. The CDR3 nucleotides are TGTGCCAGCAGCGCCCAAGGGGGAGGCCCGAGGACCTACAATGAGCAGTTCTTC.

CDR3 DNA: TGTGCCATCAGTGTTGGAAGGGGTGAAACTGAAGCTTTCTTT. It yields the protein CAISVGRGETEAFF. V and J are TRBV10-3 and TRBJ1-1; D perhaps matches TRBD1 (5 bases). Germline V CDR1 and CDR2: ENHRY, SYGVKD. V shed 4 bases and J shed 5 bases, with 14 bases lying between them. CDR3 length: 14 amino acids.

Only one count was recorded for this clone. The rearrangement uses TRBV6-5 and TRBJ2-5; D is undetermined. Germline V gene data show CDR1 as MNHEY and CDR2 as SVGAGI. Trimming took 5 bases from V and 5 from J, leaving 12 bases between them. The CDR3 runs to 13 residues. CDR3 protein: CASSGSILETQYF. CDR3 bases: TGTGCCAGCAGTGGGTCCATCCTTGAGACCCAGTACTTC.

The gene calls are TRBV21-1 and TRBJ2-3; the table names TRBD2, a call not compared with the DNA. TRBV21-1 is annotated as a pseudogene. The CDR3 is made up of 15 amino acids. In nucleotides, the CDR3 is TGTGCCAGCAGCAAAGTGGGGAGAATCACAGATACGCAGTATTTT. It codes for CASSKVGRITDTQYF.

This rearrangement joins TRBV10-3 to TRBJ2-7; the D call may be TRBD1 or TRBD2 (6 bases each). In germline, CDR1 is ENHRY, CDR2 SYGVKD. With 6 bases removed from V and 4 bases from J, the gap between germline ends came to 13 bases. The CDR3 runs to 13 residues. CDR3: CAISEGGLYEQYF. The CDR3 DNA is TGTGCCATCAGCGAAGGGGGGTTATACGAGCAGTACTTC.

DNA for the CDR3: TGTGCCAGCGGTTCCGGGGGGGCATATAGCAATCAGCCCCAGCATTTT. Encoded protein: CASGSGGAYSNQPQHF. The rearrangement joins TRBV6-6 to TRBJ1-5, with a possible D match to TRBD1 (6 bases). Germline V CDR1 and CDR2: MNHNY, SVGAGI (reference sequence). The CDR3 sequence is 16 residues long. The V end lost 8 bases, the J end lost 0 bases, and 17 bases lay between the germline ends.

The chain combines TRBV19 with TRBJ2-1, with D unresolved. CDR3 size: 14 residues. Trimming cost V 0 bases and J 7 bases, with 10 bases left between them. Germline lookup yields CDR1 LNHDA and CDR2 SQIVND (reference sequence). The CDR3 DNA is TGTGCCAGTAGTATAGATCCCCGTGGTAATGAGCAGTTCTTC. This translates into CASSIDPRGNEQFF.

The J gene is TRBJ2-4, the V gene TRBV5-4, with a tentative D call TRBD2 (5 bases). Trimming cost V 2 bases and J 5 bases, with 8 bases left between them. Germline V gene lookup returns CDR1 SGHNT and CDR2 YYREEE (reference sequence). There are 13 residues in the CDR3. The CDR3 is CASSLADQNIQYF. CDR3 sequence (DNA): TGTGCCAGCAGCTTAGCGGATCAAAACATTCAGTACTTC.

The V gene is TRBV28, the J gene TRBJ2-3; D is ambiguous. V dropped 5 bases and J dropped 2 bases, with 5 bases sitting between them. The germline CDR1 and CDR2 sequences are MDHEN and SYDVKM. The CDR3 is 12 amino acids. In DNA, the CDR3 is TGTGCCAGCAGTATACTCACAGATACGCAGTATTTT. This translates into CASSILTDTQYF.

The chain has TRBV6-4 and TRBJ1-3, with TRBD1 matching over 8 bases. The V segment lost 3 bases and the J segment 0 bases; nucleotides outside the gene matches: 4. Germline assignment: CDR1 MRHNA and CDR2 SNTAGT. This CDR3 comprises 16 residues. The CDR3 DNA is TGTGCCAGCAGTGAAAAACAGGGGGTCTCTGGAAACACCATATATTTT. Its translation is CASSEKQGVSGNTIYF.

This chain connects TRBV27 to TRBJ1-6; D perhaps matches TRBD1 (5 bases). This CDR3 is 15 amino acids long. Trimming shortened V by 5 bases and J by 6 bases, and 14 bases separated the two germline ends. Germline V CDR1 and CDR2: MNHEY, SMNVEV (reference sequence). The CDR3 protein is CASSPFGAANSPLHF. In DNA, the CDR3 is TGTGCCAGCAGTCCTTTCGGGGCAGCTAATTCACCCCTCCACTTT.

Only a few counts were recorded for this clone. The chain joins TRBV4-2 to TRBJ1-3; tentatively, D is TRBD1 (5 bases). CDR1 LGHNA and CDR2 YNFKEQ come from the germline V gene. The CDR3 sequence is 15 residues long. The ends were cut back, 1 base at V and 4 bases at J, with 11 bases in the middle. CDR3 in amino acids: CASSQGPGDGNTIYF. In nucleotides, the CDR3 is TGTGCCAGCAGCCAAGGGCCCGGGGACGGAAACACCATATATTTT.

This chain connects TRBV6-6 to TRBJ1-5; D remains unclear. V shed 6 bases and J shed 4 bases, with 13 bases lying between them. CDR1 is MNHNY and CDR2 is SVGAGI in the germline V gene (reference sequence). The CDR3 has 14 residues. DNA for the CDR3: TGTGCCAGCAGGCGTACGCAGGATAATCAGCCCCAGCATTTT. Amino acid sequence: CASRRTQDNQPQHF.

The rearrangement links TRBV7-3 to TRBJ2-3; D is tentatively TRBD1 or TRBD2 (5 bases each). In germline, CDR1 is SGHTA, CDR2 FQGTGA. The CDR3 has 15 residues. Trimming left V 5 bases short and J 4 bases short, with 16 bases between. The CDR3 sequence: CASSADSGSADTQYF. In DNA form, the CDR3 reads TGTGCCAGCAGCGCCGACAGCGGTTCAGCAGATACGCAGTATTTT.

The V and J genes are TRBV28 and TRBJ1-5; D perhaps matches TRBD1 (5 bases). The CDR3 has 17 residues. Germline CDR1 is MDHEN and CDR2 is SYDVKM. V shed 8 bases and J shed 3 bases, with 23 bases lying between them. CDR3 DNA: TGTGCCAGCTCATCGGGGACGCAGGGAGGGACCAATCAGCCCCAGCATTTT. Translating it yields CASSSGTQGGTNQPQHF.

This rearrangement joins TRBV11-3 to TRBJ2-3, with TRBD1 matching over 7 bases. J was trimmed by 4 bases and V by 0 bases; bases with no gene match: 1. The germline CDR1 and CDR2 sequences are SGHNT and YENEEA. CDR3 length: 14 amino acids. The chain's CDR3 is CASSLEQGPDTQYF. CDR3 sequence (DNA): TGTGCCAGCAGCTTAGAACAGGGGCCAGATACGCAGTATTTT.